This paragraph reports one T cell receptor beta chain. These data originate in a study of T-cell memory formation after mild COVID-19. TCRdb reprocessed the 5' RACE reads via MiXCR and lists one record per CDR3 protein. The table has fewer than 200,000 distinct CDR3 sequences, about 20% seen once. The V gene's germline CDR1 is SEHNR and CDR2 FQNEAQ (reference sequence). This CDR3 comprises 15 residues. Trimming took 5 bases from V and 6 from J; bases not matched to a gene: 11. The TCR sequence derives from an adult woman who had mild COVID-19 (a few samples of this study predate the infection). Cell type and time point are not known. The chain uses TRBV7-9 and TRBJ1-1, with 8 nucleotides matching TRBD1. The sequencing input was PBMCs or a T cell subset sorted from them (not recorded which). The CDR3 is CASSELLSTGAEAFF. CDR3 DNA: TGTGCCAGCAGCGAACTTCTGTCGACAGGGGCTGAAGCTTTCTTT.